This passage covers 16 T cell receptor beta chains from one sample sequenced in a study of shared clonotypes between healthy human individuals. CD45RO-negative CD8 cells positively selected for CCR7 made up the naive population, which excluded terminally differentiated effector memory CD45RA+ cells. The assay was immunoSEQ multiplex PCR, and TCRdb's table has in-frame clones only and misses some. The table has 500,000 to 700,000 clones, 85% to 95% seen once. Source material: naive CD8+ T cells sorted from blood. Every receptor here comes from a woman aged 25 to 39 in good health.

In nucleotides, the CDR3 is TGTGCCAGCAGCTTAGGGTTAGCCTCCTACGAGCAGTACTTC. This gives the protein CASSLGLASYEQYF. The chain recombines TRBV7-9 with TRBJ2-7; no reliable D call. V was shortened by 1 base and J by 0 bases, with 7 bases between the two germline ends. The V gene's germline CDR1 is SEHNR and CDR2 FQNEAQ (reference sequence). There are 14 residues in the CDR3.

The count of this clone is one. The chain joins TRBV9 to TRBJ1-3; D ambiguous. CDR1 is SGDLS and CDR2 is YYNGEE in the germline V gene. Trimming took off 0 bases at V and 8 bases at J, with 9 bases between the two ends. The CDR3 is 13 residues long. The CDR3 sequence: CASSVEGLDTIYF. The CDR3 DNA is TGTGCCAGCAGCGTAGAAGGATTGGACACCATATATTTT.

The rearrangement links TRBV29-1 to TRBJ2-7; D is uncertain. Trimming left V 0 bases short and J 2 bases short, with 5 bases between. There are 12 residues in the CDR3. The V gene's germline CDR1 is SQVTM and CDR2 ANQGSEA. CDR3 DNA sequence: TGCAGCGTTGAAGATAGAACCTACGAGCAGTACTTC. Residues: CSVEDRTYEQYF.

This clone was counted once. The rearrangement links TRBV5-5 to TRBJ1-2; D call uncertain. Trimming pared 6 bases from V and 8 bases from J, leaving 17 bases between. The V gene's germline CDR1 is SGHKS and CDR2 YYEKEE (reference sequence). The CDR3 sequence is 13 residues long. The CDR3 protein is CASTLETPLGYTF. CDR3 coding DNA: TGTGCCAGCACCCTAGAGACTCCCCTAGGCTACACCTTC. The entire variable domain, with the rest obtained from reference TRBV5-5 and TRBJ1-2, is as follows: DAGVTQSPTHLIKTRGQQVTLRCSPISGHKSVSWYQQVLGQGPQFIFQYYEKEERGRGNFPDRFSARQFPNYSSELNVNALLLGDSALYLCASTLETPLGYTFGSGTRLTVV.

The genes are TRBV9 and TRBJ2-1; TRBD1 agrees at 10 bases. Germline assignment: CDR1 SGDLS and CDR2 YYNGEE. CDR3 length equals 15 residues. V lost 3 bases, J lost 6 bases, and 6 bases stayed unmatched. The CDR3 region is CASSDRDRGLNEQFF. The CDR3 DNA is TGTGCCAGCAGCGACCGGGACAGGGGCCTCAATGAGCAGTTCTTC. The whole variable domain, remainder taken from reference TRBV9 and TRBJ2-1, is DSGVTQTPKHLITATGQRVTLRCSPRSGDLSVYWYQQSLDQGLQFLIQYYNGEERAKGNILERFSAQQFPDLHSELNLSSLELGDSALYFCASSDRDRGLNEQFFGPGTRLTVL.

The chain employs TRBV6-5 and TRBJ2-1, with 7 nucleotides matching TRBD2. Germline assignment: CDR1 MNHEY and CDR2 SVGAGI. The CDR3 extends over 13 amino acids. The junction had 5 bases not matched to a gene; V was cut back by 6 bases and J by 6 bases. DNA of the CDR3: TGTGCCAGCAGCAACGGCGGGGGCAATGAGCAGTTCTTC. This translates into CASSNGGGNEQFF.

The CDR3 loop is CASSLSSRGHEQYF. CDR3 nucleotide sequence: TGTGCCAGCAGTTTATCGTCGAGGGGGCACGAGCAGTACTTC. V is TRBV27 and J is TRBJ2-7, with 7 bases aligning to TRBD1. The CDR3 loop spans 14 amino acids. Unmatched junction bases numbered 4, after V lost 0 bases and J lost 5 bases. Germline CDR1 and CDR2: MNHEY and SMNVEV (reference sequence).

This sequence joins TRBV4-1 and TRBJ2-7, with a weak D call TRBD2 (6 bases). V gave up 0 bases and J gave up 0 bases, with 15 bases separating them. Germline V gene sequence: CDR1 MGHRA, CDR2 YSYEKL. CDR3 length: 17 residues. The chain's CDR3 is CASSQDKYSGSSYEQYF. In DNA, the CDR3 is TGCGCCAGCAGCCAAGATAAATATAGCGGCAGCTCCTACGAGCAGTACTTC.

The V gene is TRBV11-1, the J gene TRBJ1-1; D remains ambiguous. Germline loops: CDR1 SGHAT, CDR2 FQDESV (reference sequence). Deletions cut 3 bases from V and 10 bases from J, with 21 bases between. CDR3 length equals 15 residues. CDR3 loop: CASSFDIGGREGAFF. The CDR3 coding sequence is TGTGCCAGCAGCTTTGACATCGGCGGACGGGAAGGAGCTTTCTTT.

The DNA for the CDR3 is TGTGCCAGCAGCGGGTCCTCGGTCCGGGGGCCCTACACAGATACGCAGTATTTT. Encoded protein: CASSGSSVRGPYTDTQYF. The chain is built from TRBV9 and TRBJ2-3, with D perhaps being TRBD1 or TRBD2 (6 bases each). V lost 3 bases to trimming and J lost 2 bases, with 22 bases between them. This CDR3 contains 18 residues. CDR1 and CDR2 from the germline V gene are SGDLS and YYNGEE.

The gene calls are TRBV7-6 and TRBJ2-7; no reliable D call. Germline lookup yields CDR1 SGHVS and CDR2 FNYEAQ. The CDR3 contains 13 residues. The V end lost 4 bases, the J end lost 3 bases, and 10 bases lay between the germline ends. The CDR3 here is CASSSGVGYEQYF. As DNA, the CDR3 is TGTGCCAGCAGCTCTGGGGTAGGCTACGAGCAGTACTTC.

A word on this clone: Compared with germline, one end of the junction differs, possibly owing to a read error. The chain links TRBV7-9 to TRBJ1-2; a possible D gene is TRBD1 (6 bases). The length of the CDR3 is 16 residues. Looked up from germline, CDR1 is SEHNR and CDR2 is FQNEAQ (reference sequence). CDR3 nucleotides: TGTGCCAGCAGCTTAGGGGACACAGGGAAGGACTACGGCTACACCTTC. This codes for CASSLGDTGKDYGYTF.

This clone was found once. The gene calls are TRBV2 and TRBJ2-1; TRBD1 or TRBD2 may be the D gene (5 bases each). Germline V gives CDR1 SNHLY, CDR2 FYNNEI. Trimming removed 10 bases from V and 0 bases from J, with 13 bases in between. CDR3 length: 14 amino acids. The CDR3 here is CAKSRDLSYNEQFF. DNA for the CDR3: TGTGCCAAGAGCCGGGACCTCTCCTACAATGAGCAGTTCTTC.

The J gene is TRBJ2-5, the V gene TRBV11-2; D gene ambiguous. V lost 4 bases and J 5 bases, leaving 14 bases between the germline ends. The germline V gene encodes CDR1 SGHAT and CDR2 FQNNGV. CDR3 length equals 14 residues. CDR3 coding DNA: TGTGCCAGCAGCTCCTCCGTAGCTCGGGAGACCCAGTACTTC. Translated: CASSSSVARETQYF. Supplemented by reference TRBV11-2 and TRBJ2-5, the full variable domain reads EAGVAQSPRYKIIEKRQSVAFWCNPISGHATLYWYQQILGQGPKLLIQFQNNGVVDDSQLPKDRFSAERLKGVDSTLKIQPAKLEDSAVYLCASSSSVARETQYFGPGTRLLVL.

The V and J genes are TRBV2 and TRBJ1-2; 10 nucleotides agree with TRBD1. With 7 bases clipped from V and 4 bases from J, the junction kept 6 bases outside the gene matches. Germline CDR1 SNHLY, CDR2 FYNNEI. This CDR3 comprises 14 residues. The CDR3 bases are TGTGCCAGCACTAACCGACAGGGGGCCTATGGCTACACCTTC. Residues: CASTNRQGAYGYTF.

A remark on this clone: Germline is not matched at one junction end, which may reflect a read error. The chain carries TRBV6-6 and TRBJ2-7, with 9 bases matching TRBD2. The CDR3 consists of 12 residues. CDR1 is MNHNY and CDR2 is SVGAGI in the germline V gene (reference sequence). The DNA of the CDR3 is TGCGCCAGTGGACTAGCGCACTACGAGCAGTACTTC. This codes for CASGLAHYEQYF.